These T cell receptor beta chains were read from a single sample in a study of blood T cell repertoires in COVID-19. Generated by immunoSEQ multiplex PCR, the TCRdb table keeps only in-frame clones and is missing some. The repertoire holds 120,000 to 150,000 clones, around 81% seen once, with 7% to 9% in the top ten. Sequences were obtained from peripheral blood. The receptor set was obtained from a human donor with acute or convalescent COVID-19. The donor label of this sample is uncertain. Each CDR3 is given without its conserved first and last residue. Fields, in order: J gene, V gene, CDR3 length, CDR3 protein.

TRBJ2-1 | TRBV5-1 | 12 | ASSRQSSYNEQF
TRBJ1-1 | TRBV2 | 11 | ASSPWDSGKAF
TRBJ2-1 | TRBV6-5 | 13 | ASRAILQGNNEQF
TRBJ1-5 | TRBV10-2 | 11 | ASSGQLYQPQH
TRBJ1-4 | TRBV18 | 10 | ASSATEEKLF
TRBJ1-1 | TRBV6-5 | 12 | ASSYSTGRTEAF
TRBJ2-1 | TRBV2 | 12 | ASSEERGLNEQF
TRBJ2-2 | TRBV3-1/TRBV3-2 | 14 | ASSQEGRGGAGELF
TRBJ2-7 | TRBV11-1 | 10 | ASSPTNYEQY
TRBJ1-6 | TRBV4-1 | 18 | ASSQVSPEKGASYNSPLH